The 10 T cell receptor beta chains reported below all come from one sample, sequenced in a study of shared clonotypes between healthy human individuals. TCRdb's table, derived via immunoSEQ multiplex PCR, lists solely in-frame clones and lacks some. This sample has some 500,000 clones, with around 95% found just once. Material for sequencing was naive CD4+ T cells sorted from blood. The subset is: CD45RA+ positively selected. The receptors shown here come from a woman between 25 and 40 years old in good health.

The rearrangement uses TRBV27 and TRBJ2-2; D unresolved. Deletions cut 4 bases from V and 9 bases from J, with 12 bases between. Germline V lookup: CDR1 MNHEY, CDR2 SMNVEV (reference sequence). CDR3 length: 13 residues. This CDR3 reads CASSWLEDRELFF. In DNA form, the CDR3 reads TGTGCCAGCAGTTGGCTAGAAGACCGGGAGCTGTTTTTT.

The rearrangement joins TRBV19 to TRBJ2-3; D not certain. Germline CDR1 LNHDA, CDR2 SQIVND (reference sequence). The CDR3 runs to 17 residues. V gave up 0 bases and J gave up 4 bases, with 17 bases separating them. The CDR3 sequence: CASSIEGWGVSADTQYF. The CDR3 DNA sequence: TGTGCCAGTAGTATAGAGGGCTGGGGTGTCAGCGCAGATACGCAGTATTTT.

The CDR3 reads CASSLGIAGYNEQFF. The CDR3 DNA reads as TGTGCCAGCAGCTTGGGAATAGCGGGGTACAATGAGCAGTTCTTC. The rearrangement joins TRBV7-8 to TRBJ2-1; 8 nucleotides agree with TRBD2. CDR1 and CDR2 from the germline V gene are SGHVS and FQNEAQ. With 3 bases clipped from V and 4 bases from J, the junction kept 5 bases outside the gene matches. This CDR3 contains 15 residues.

About this clone itself: One junction end disagrees with the germline gene, perhaps due to a read error. The chain is built from TRBV28 and TRBJ1-1; D unclear. Germline CDR1 and CDR2: MDHEN and SYDVKM. This CDR3 contains 13 residues. The CDR3 reads CASSSTENTEAFF. CDR3 bases: TGTGCCAGTAGTTCCACAGAGAACACTGAAGCTTTCTTT.

This clone was detected only once. V and J are TRBV27 and TRBJ2-1; 9 nucleotides agree with TRBD2. Losses at the gene ends were 6 bases for V and 5 bases for J; bases not matched to a gene: 11. CDR3 length equals 16 residues. Germline CDR1 and CDR2: MNHEY and SMNVEV (reference sequence). CDR3 bases: TGTGCCAGCAGACCTGCGGGGGGGAGAGCGAACAATGAGCAGTTCTTC. Translation: CASRPAGGRANNEQFF.

CDR3 nucleotide sequence: TGTGCCAGCAGTCCCCGACAGGGGATTGGCTACACCTTC. Translation gives CASSPRQGIGYTF. The J gene is TRBJ1-2, the V gene TRBV6-1, with 8 bases aligning to TRBD1. Looked up from germline, CDR1 is MNHNS and CDR2 is SASEGT. This CDR3 spans 13 amino acids. J lost 7 bases, V lost 5 bases, and 6 bases had no gene match.

The chain is built from TRBV7-8 and TRBJ2-1, with 8 bases that match TRBD2. V lost 3 bases and J lost 7; bases outside the gene matches: 8. Germline CDR1 reads SGHVS; CDR2 reads FQNEAQ. The CDR3 totals 15 residues. This CDR3 reads CASSFGSGGRNEQFF. Written as DNA, the CDR3 is TGTGCCAGCAGCTTCGGTTCTGGCGGGAGGAATGAGCAGTTCTTC.

V and J are TRBV7-2 and TRBJ2-7, with no clear D. From germline, CDR1 is SGHTA and CDR2 FQGNSA. V lost 3 bases and J lost 3, with 9 bases in between. The CDR3 is 13 amino acids. In DNA form, the CDR3 reads TGTGCCAGCAGCTTCTCGCGGTTCTACGAGCAGTACTTC. Its translation is CASSFSRFYEQYF. The variable domain in full, with the rest retrieved from reference TRBV7-2 and TRBJ2-7, is GAGVSQSPSNKVTEKGKDVELRCDPISGHTALYWYRQSLGQGLEFLIYFQGNSAPDKSGLPSDRFSAERTGGSVSTLTIQRTQQEDSAVYLCASSFSRFYEQYFGPGTRLTVT.

V gene TRBV27 combines with J gene TRBJ2-5; 9 positions agree with TRBD2. V lost 5 bases, J lost 4 bases, and 11 bases stayed unmatched. From germline, CDR1 is MNHEY and CDR2 SMNVEV (reference sequence). The CDR3 loop spans 16 amino acids. The CDR3 bases are TGTGCCAGCAGTGAGCAGGCGGGAGGGGTTGGAGAGACCCAGTACTTC. Its translation is CASSEQAGGVGETQYF.

This clone was seen just once. The chain recombines TRBV7-6 with TRBJ2-5; D possibly corresponds to TRBD2 (5 bases). The J call may be in error: the DNA end matches TRBJ2-7 better. CDR3 size: 13 residues. Germline V gives CDR1 SGHVS, CDR2 FNYEAQ. The CDR3 DNA reads as TGTGCCAGCAGCTTCGGGGTTATCGACGAGCAGTACTTC. This codes for CASSFGVIDEQYF.